These T cell receptor beta chains were read from a single sample in a study of a mutant IDH1 vaccine in newly diagnosed glioma. No antigen has been identified for these receptors. Assay used: immunoSEQ multiplex PCR; TCRdb lists only in-frame clones, some missing. The repertoire holds about 42,000 clones, with approximately 83% as singletons. The sample was PBMCs, taken from a glioma patient whose treatment included an IDH1 peptide vaccine. These receptor sequences come from a man between 35 and 55 years old with glioma. CDR3s include the opening cysteine and the closing phenylalanine or tryptophan. A D gene is named only where the DNA matches it firmly. Where a row states a size, it is once, few, many or the class of an expanded clone; other rows omit it.

j_gene	d_gene	v_gene	len	abundance	CDR3aa	CDR3nt
TRBJ2-7	.	TRBV6-6	13	.	CASRWDPSGEQYF	TGTGCCAGCAGGTGGGATCCTAGTGGCGAGCAGTACTTC
TRBJ1-4	.	TRBV5-1	14	.	CASSGSSTNEKLFF	TGCGCCAGCAGCGGAAGCTCAACTAATGAAAAACTGTTTTTT
TRBJ2-3	.	TRBV4-2	14	.	CASSQGGPGDTQYF	TGTGCCAGCAGCCAAGGGGGCCCGGGTGATACGCAGTATTTT
TRBJ2-5	.	TRBV25-1	17	.	CASSEYTGQVVMETQYF	TGTGCCAGCAGTGAATATACAGGACAAGTTGTGATGGAGACCCAGTACTTC
TRBJ2-7	TRBD1	TRBV5-1	13	.	CASEDTGAGEQYF	TGCGCCAGCGAAGATACAGGGGCGGGCGAGCAGTACTTC
TRBJ1-1	.	TRBV6-6	14	.	CASRPDPQNTEAFF	TGTGCCAGCAGGCCGGACCCACAGAACACTGAAGCTTTCTTT
TRBJ2-7	.	TRBV19	13	.	CASSGRISYEQYF	TGTGCCAGTAGTGGACGGATCTCCTACGAGCAGTACTTC
TRBJ2-7	.	TRBV19	14	.	CASSPDLSSYEQYF	TGTGCCAGTAGTCCCGATCTGAGCTCCTACGAGCAGTACTTC
TRBJ1-4	.	TRBV18	14	.	CASSPSGSNEKLFF	TGTGCCAGCTCACCATCCGGATCAAATGAAAAACTGTTTTTT
TRBJ2-2	TRBD1	TRBV15	15	medium-sized	CATSFGQGDTGELFF	TGTGCCACCAGCTTCGGACAGGGGGACACCGGGGAGCTGTTTTTT
TRBJ1-4	TRBD1	TRBV19	17	few	CASYPGQRRPTNEKLFF	TGTGCCAGCTATCCGGGACAGAGACGTCCAACTAATGAAAAACTGTTTTTT
TRBJ1-1	.	TRBV25-1	13	.	CASSAGMGTEAFF	TGTGCCAGCAGTGCCGGTATGGGCACTGAAGCTTTCTTT
TRBJ2-5	.	TRBV15	14	.	CATSRVEGDETQYF	TGTGCCACCAGCAGAGTGGAGGGAGATGAGACCCAGTACTTC
TRBJ2-5	.	TRBV27	15	.	CASSKNRGYQETQYF	TGTGCCAGCAGTAAGAACAGAGGTTACCAAGAGACCCAGTACTTC
TRBJ2-5	TRBD1	TRBV5-8	16	.	CASSGHRGFYQETQYF	TGTGCCAGCAGCGGCCACAGGGGGTTTTACCAAGAGACCCAGTACTTC
TRBJ2-1	TRBD2	TRBV9	14	.	CASSVVAGRNEQFF	TGTGCCAGCAGCGTAGTAGCGGGACGAAATGAGCAGTTCTTC
TRBJ2-7	TRBD2	TRBV27	15	.	CASSTLAGPSYEQYF	TGTGCCAGCAGTACCCTAGCGGGGCCATCCTACGAGCAGTACTTC
TRBJ1-4	.	TRBV28	13	.	CAARGGGNEKLFF	TGTGCCGCACGTGGGGGCGGGAATGAAAAACTGTTTTTT
TRBJ2-3	.	TRBV28	14	.	CASRPRDSTDTQYF	TGTGCCAGCAGACCAAGGGACTCAACAGATACGCAGTATTTT
TRBJ1-2	.	TRBV7-3	13	.	CASSNRAYYGYTF	TGTGCCAGCAGCAACCGGGCCTACTATGGCTACACCTTC
TRBJ2-1	.	TRBV7-3	16	.	CASSLTINRVRNEQFF	TGTGCCAGCAGCTTAACTATCAACAGGGTACGGAATGAGCAGTTCTTC
TRBJ1-2	TRBD1	TRBV7-2	13	.	CASSPTTGAGYTF	TGTGCCAGCAGCCCGACGACAGGGGCCGGCTACACCTTC
TRBJ2-1	.	TRBV4-1	15	.	CASSLNRRGYNEQFF	TGCGCCAGCAGCCTTAACAGGAGGGGGTACAATGAGCAGTTCTTC